This T cell receptor (beta chain) emerged from a study of blood T cell repertoires in COVID-19. Overall study: There were acute and convalescent COVID-19 samples, and they came from the United States, Italy and Spain.

Germline-derived CDR1 and CDR2 are SGHVS and FQNEAQ. The CDR3 sequence is 14 residues long. V dropped 7 bases and J dropped 6; count of bases not matched to a gene: 9. Authors' processing steps: For nucleated cells, counts were estimated from reference gene primer amplification. This table comes from immunoSEQ multiplex PCR, and its TCRdb copy is limited to in-frame clones, with some not included. V, J and clone size reflect that table, while D and trimming were determined from the DNA. The top ten hold about 0.8% of the sample, which has fewer than 250,000 clones, 90% to 95% seen once. Seattle researchers signed up patients amid active infection and tracked them longitudinally.

The source is a man between 60 and 70 years old with COVID-19, enrolled during active disease. The rearrangement joins TRBV7-8 to TRBJ2-3; 8 bases match TRBD2. The sequencing sample was made of peripheral blood. The CDR3 DNA follows: TGTGCCAGCATTACTAGCGGCTTTCGGGATACGCAGTATTTT. It translates to CASITSGFRDTQYF.